This T cell receptor (beta chain) comes out of a study of siplizumab effects on memory and regulatory T cells (dated by TCRdb to the late 2010s). About the study as a whole: The study examined how the anti-CD2 antibody siplizumab affects alloreactive T-cell subsets in allogeneic mixed lymphocyte reactions built from human PBMCs. On the study overall, not on this receptor specifically: Whether proliferating Tregs from siplizumab cultures were suppressive was not functionally confirmed. In reactions with siplizumab, an average of roughly 70% of mappable alloreactive CD4+ clones were Treg-derived, compared with 25% to 30% in control reactions. Siplizumab significantly lowered the cumulative frequency of alloreactive sequences that could be traced to unstimulated CD4+ memory T cells. About 80-97% of proliferating CD4+ or CD8+ clones could not be given a naive or memory phenotype. Sequences below about 10^-5 frequency were poorly captured, so only a minor fraction of alloreactive clones could be mapped to unstimulated subsets. Compared with memory T cells, unstimulated naive T cells appeared more diverse, and naive cells seemed to make a substantial contribution to the alloresponse.

In addition, sequencing in three donor pairs included unstimulated CD8+ effector memory subsets alongside CD4+ naive, CD8+ naive, CD8+ TEMRA and CD4+ memory subsets. Sorted unstimulated T cells and proliferating T cells recovered from mixed lymphocyte reactions were subjected to TCRbeta CDR3 sequencing. Fresh whole blood from around 11 HLA-typed healthy donors was used to isolate PBMCs. As for this clone: Its antigen is currently not known. No base-level quality is on record; no much larger clone is a single base apart.

The library was prepared using the immunoSEQ multiplex PCR assay. Some 9.9 x 10^4 TCR templates per sample were assayed by the deep sequencing platform. Genomic DNA extracted from sorted T cells was used for TCRbeta CDR3 sequencing. Processing in the source paper ran as follows. The R programming language was used for clonal analysis of the TCRbeta CDR3 data. Alloreactive CD4+ and CD8+ clones were identified by comparing unstimulated samples to CFSE-low samples taken after the reaction. By matching sequences to the repertoires of sorted unstimulated Treg and non-Treg cells, each alloreactive CD4+ clone was assigned a regulatory or non-regulatory origin. This immuneACCESS table, as held by TCRdb, lists in-frame sequences with V and J called but not all clones. Of the missing ones, under half trace to an unresolved V gene in checked studies; the others have no known cause. D and trimming were read from the DNA, whereas the V and J calls and clone size are those reported in that table. This sample has tens of thousands of clones in its table, and approximately 82% of those were observed once. Less than 4% of the sample is held by the ten biggest clonotypes.

Reading from cysteine to phenylalanine, the CDR3 counts 12 amino acids. Only the CDR3 part of the read is kept: 36 bases, read in frame from the first base. CDR1 and CDR2 are drawn from the germline V gene: ENHRY, SYGVKD. The trim is 2 bases for V and 2 bases for J, with a gap of 0 bases between the germline ends. The rearrangement joined TRBV10-3 to TRBJ2-2, with no D gene named confidently. The receptor comes from a human donor in good health. Material: memory CD4+ T cells sorted from blood. This specimen's cell subset or site label, per the study, means: unstimulated CD4+ memory T cells. The CDR3: CAISENTGELFF. The nucleotides are TGTGCCATCAGTGAGAACACCGGGGAGCTGTTTTTT.